Following are 30 T cell receptor beta chains from one sample sequenced in a study of cytomegalovirus exposure and HLA in healthy donors. PCR involved 60 Vbeta and 13 Jbeta primers. The assay was immunoSEQ multiplex PCR, and TCRdb's table has in-frame clones only and misses some. Of some 82,000 clones in the sample, approximately 84% are singletons; the top ten hold around 2.4%. Sequenced material: PBMCs. Source of these receptors: a woman aged 45-60 years in good health and CMV-seronegative.

This chain joins TRBV11-2 and TRBJ2-7; 9 bases are a match to TRBD1. Unmatched junction bases numbered 6, after V lost 5 bases and J lost 1 base. The CDR3 contains 15 residues. Germline assignment: CDR1 SGHAT and CDR2 FQNNGV. The CDR3 nucleotides are TGTGCCAGCAGCCGTGGACAGGGGCCATCCTACGAGCAGTACGTC. Residues: CASSRGQGPSYEQYV.

The rearrangement links TRBV7-2 to TRBJ1-3; 9 bases match TRBD1. The CDR3 length is 16 residues. Losses at the gene ends were 5 bases for V and 3 bases for J; bases not matched to a gene: 8. CDR1 is SGHTA, CDR2 FQGNSA, per germline. CDR3 nucleotides: TGTGCCAGCAGCACGGCCGGGACAGGGAGTGGAAACACCATATATTTT. Residues: CASSTAGTGSGNTIYF.

This clone was counted only a few times. The chain carries TRBV7-3 and TRBJ2-3; 14 bases fit TRBD2. J gave up 5 bases and V 5 bases, and 6 bases lay outside the gene matches. This CDR3 region has 16 residues. The germline CDR1 and CDR2 sequences are SGHTA and FQGTGA. The CDR3 reads CASSQGLAGALDTQYF. In DNA, the CDR3 is TGTGCCAGCAGCCAGGGACTAGCGGGAGCTTTAGATACGCAGTATTTT.

This chain uses TRBV5-4 with TRBJ2-1; tentative D call: TRBD2 (6 bases). V lost 4 bases, J lost 3 bases, and 14 bases lay in between. The CDR3 has 15 residues. The germline gives CDR1 SGHNT, CDR2 YYREEE (reference sequence). CDR3 coding DNA: TGTGCCAGCAGCAGGGAAGGTAGCGGCTACAATGAGCAGTTCTTC. Translating gives CASSREGSGYNEQFF.

This clone was seen only a few times. The rearrangement links TRBV7-2 to TRBJ2-1; the match to TRBD2 covers 8 bases. V gave up 0 bases and J gave up 12 bases; unmatched junction bases: 7. Germline values: CDR1 SGHTA, CDR2 FQGNSA. The CDR3 totals 14 residues. CDR3 sequence reads: CASSLAWGLVGQFF. The CDR3 DNA sequence: TGTGCCAGCAGCTTAGCTTGGGGACTAGTCGGGCAGTTCTTC. Based on the CDR3 plus reference TRBV7-2 and TRBJ2-1, the full variable domain is GAGVSQSPSNKVTEKGKDVELRCDPISGHTALYWYRQSLGQGLEFLIYFQGNSAPDKSGLPSDRFSAERTGGSVSTLTIQRTQQEDSAVYLCASSLAWGLVGQFFGPGTRLTVL.

This clone was recorded a few times. The chain employs TRBV6-6 and TRBJ1-5, with D possibly being TRBD1 (6 bases). V was clipped by 6 bases and J by 4 bases, with 19 bases between them. The CDR3 is 16 residues long. CDR1 MNHNY and CDR2 SVGAGI come from the germline V gene (reference sequence). The CDR3 loop is CASSHLDRQGNQPQHF. The CDR3 coding sequence is TGTGCCAGCAGCCACTTGGACAGACAAGGGAATCAGCCCCAGCATTTT.

This clone appeared once. The chain recombines TRBV15 with TRBJ1-4; weak D call: TRBD1 (5 bases). Germline V gives CDR1 LNHNV, CDR2 YYDKDF (reference sequence). CDR3 size: 15 residues. Trimming took off 0 bases at V and 3 bases at J, with 8 bases between the two ends. The CDR3 region is CATSRDLGANEKLFF. CDR3 bases: TGTGCCACCAGCAGAGATCTAGGGGCTAATGAAAAACTGTTTTTT.

The gene calls are TRBV10-3 and TRBJ2-1; 13 bases are a match to TRBD2. The CDR3 runs to 18 residues. Trimming removed 2 bases from V and 0 bases from J; junction bases left unmatched: 4. CDR1 is ENHRY, CDR2 SYGVKD, per germline. The CDR3 DNA reads as TGTGCCATCAGTGAGCCGACTAGCGGGAGGACCTCCTACAATGAGCAGTTCTTC. Encoded protein: CAISEPTSGRTSYNEQFF.

The chain is built from TRBV7-2 and TRBJ1-1, with 10 nucleotides matching TRBD1. Germline V CDR1 and CDR2: SGHTA, FQGNSA. The CDR3 is made up of 15 amino acids. V lost 5 bases to trimming and J lost 4 bases; unmatched junction nucleotides: 7. The CDR3 DNA reads TGTGCCAGCAGCCCGGGGGGACAGGGGAGCACTGAAGCTTTCTTT. It is translated as CASSPGGQGSTEAFF.

The chain carries TRBV6-4 and TRBJ2-2, with D tentatively TRBD2 (6 bases). The CDR3 covers 16 residues. Trimming cost V 2 bases and J 3 bases, with 13 bases left between them. Germline V gives CDR1 MRHNA, CDR2 SNTAGT. CDR3 in DNA: TGTGCCAGCAGTGACAGGGCGGGGCACGACACCGGGGAGCTGTTTTTT. Translating gives CASSDRAGHDTGELFF.

The rearrangement uses TRBV10-3 and TRBJ1-3; D may be TRBD1 (5 bases). The germline gives CDR1 ENHRY, CDR2 SYGVKD. This CDR3 is built from 15 residues. The V end lost 4 bases, the J end lost 0 bases, and 10 bases lay between the germline ends. CDR3 residues: CAISGRALSGNTIYF. The CDR3 DNA reads TGTGCCATCAGTGGCAGGGCCCTCTCTGGAAACACCATATATTTT.

The rearrangement uses TRBV6-1 and TRBJ1-6, with TRBD1 as a possible D gene (6 bases). This CDR3 is built from 16 residues. V lost 4 bases and J lost 7, with 17 bases in between. The germline V gene has CDR1 MNHNS and CDR2 SASEGT. For the CDR3, the DNA is TGTGCCAGCAGTGCCTATAGCAGGGGAAACAATTCACCCCTCCACTTT. Its protein product is CASSAYSRGNNSPLHF.

The chain combines TRBV12-5 with TRBJ2-5; D may be TRBD2 (5 bases). Germline V gene sequence: CDR1 LGHNT, CDR2 FRNRAP. V gave up 5 bases and J gave up 7 bases, with 11 bases separating them. The CDR3 totals 12 residues. Written as DNA, the CDR3 is TGTGCTAGTGGTCTGGACTTCGGGACCCAGTACTTC. Residues: CASGLDFGTQYF.

The J gene is TRBJ2-7, the V gene TRBV23-1, with a weak D call TRBD1 (5 bases). TRBV23-1 is identified as an open reading frame with a role that is uncertain. The CDR3 is 16 amino acids. Trimming removed 1 base at V and 9 bases at J, with 22 bases between. CDR3 loop: CASSQLTTGGALGQYF. The CDR3 nucleotides read TGCGCCAGCAGTCAATTAACGACGGGTGGGGCCCTGGGGCAGTACTTC.

The V and J genes are TRBV19 and TRBJ1-1; a weak D match, TRBD1 (6 bases). The length of the CDR3 is 13 residues. Germline loops: CDR1 LNHDA, CDR2 SQIVND (reference sequence). Trimming removed 0 bases at V and 11 bases at J, with 13 bases between. The CDR3 DNA reads TGTGCCAGTAGTATAGATCTTGCAGGGGCGGCTTTCTTT. Translated, it gives CASSIDLAGAAFF. The entire variable domain, with the rest obtained from reference TRBV19 and TRBJ1-1, is as follows: DGGITQSPKYLFRKEGQNVTLSCEQNLNHDAMYWYRQDPGQGLRLIYYSQIVNDFQKGDIAEGYSVSREKKESFPLTVTSAQKNPTAFYLCASSIDLAGAAFFGQGTRLTVV.

The chain uses TRBV5-1 and TRBJ2-3, with 16 bases matching TRBD2. CDR1 and CDR2 from the germline V gene are SGHRS and YFSETQ. The CDR3 runs 18 residues. J was trimmed by 5 bases and V by 4 bases; bases with no gene match: 10. Here the CDR3 reads CASSPKGLAGGPQDTQYF. In nucleotides, the CDR3 is TGCGCCAGCAGCCCAAAGGGACTAGCGGGGGGGCCTCAAGATACGCAGTATTTT.

V is TRBV7-9 and J is TRBJ2-5; weak D call: TRBD2 (7 bases). The CDR3 length is 14 residues. Trimming removed 5 bases at V and 5 bases at J, with 15 bases between. Germline loops: CDR1 SEHNR, CDR2 FQNEAQ (reference sequence). Here the CDR3 DNA reads TGTGCCAGCAGCCCTACCGGGGGGCCGGAGACCCAGTACTTC. This sequence encodes CASSPTGGPETQYF.

The chain combines TRBV7-2 with TRBJ1-1; D is perhaps TRBD1 (6 bases). Trimming pared 1 base from V and 7 bases from J, leaving 10 bases between. CDR1 and CDR2 from the germline V gene are SGHTA and FQGNSA. The CDR3 is made up of 13 amino acids. The CDR3: CASSLDLGGEAFF. The CDR3 region has the DNA TGTGCCAGCAGCTTAGATTTAGGGGGTGAAGCTTTCTTT.

This rearrangement joins TRBV5-1 to TRBJ1-1; D is unclear. Trimming left V 0 bases short and J 0 bases short, with 9 bases between. Germline V gene data show CDR1 as SGHRS and CDR2 as YFSETQ. The CDR3 runs to 15 residues. CDR3 DNA sequence: TGCGCCAGCAGCTTGGAAGGCAGGCTGAACACTGAAGCTTTCTTT. This translates into CASSLEGRLNTEAFF.

As concerns this clone: Germline is not matched at one junction end, which may reflect a read error. This chain joins TRBV7-7 and TRBJ2-2; 8 nucleotides agree with TRBD2. Germline assignment: CDR1 SSHAT and CDR2 FNYEAQ (reference sequence). This CDR3 contains 14 residues. DNA of the CDR3: TGTGCTAGCAGCTCGGGGGGGCGGACCGGGGAGCTGTTTTTT. Its protein product is CASSSGGRTGELFF.

This rearrangement joins TRBV2 to TRBJ1-2; D is unclear. The length of the CDR3 is 12 residues. CDR1 and CDR2 (germline): SNHLY, FYNNEI. V lost 3 bases, J lost 8 bases, and 10 bases lay in between. CDR3 sequence: CASSDPLGGYTF. CDR3 nucleotides: TGTGCCAGCAGTGACCCCCTCGGGGGCTACACCTTC. Complete variable domain (other parts from reference TRBV2 and TRBJ1-2): EPEVTQTPSHQVTQMGQEVILRCVPISNHLYFYWYRQILGQKVEFLVSFYNNEISEKSEIFDDQFSVERPDGSNFTLKIRSTKLEDSAMYFCASSDPLGGYTFGSGTRLTVV.

The chain couples TRBV18 to TRBJ2-3; 8 bases match TRBD2. The CDR3 has 18 residues. Germline V gene data show CDR1 as KGHSH and CDR2 as LQKENI. V shed 0 bases and J 3 bases; nucleotides not matched to a gene: 11. DNA for the CDR3: TGTGCCAGCTCACCACCGAAAGGGACTAGACCCTTAACAGATACGCAGTATTTT. Residues: CASSPPKGTRPLTDTQYF.

This chain links TRBV10-3 with TRBJ1-2; D is unclear. The germline V gene has CDR1 ENHRY and CDR2 SYGVKD. The CDR3 consists of 13 residues. Trimming left V 7 bases short and J 6 bases short, with 15 bases between. The CDR3 region is CAINAAMGDGYTF. The CDR3 DNA reads TGTGCCATCAATGCAGCCATGGGAGATGGCTACACCTTC.

This clone was observed once. At one of its ends the junction is not consistent with the germline gene, which may arise from a read error. The rearrangement joins TRBV28 to TRBJ1-4; weak D call: TRBD1 (6 bases). CDR1 is MDHEN and CDR2 is SYDVKM in the germline V gene. The CDR3 has 11 amino acids. CDR3 bases: TGTGCCAGCAGTTTTCCTGACAGGAAAATTTTT. Amino acid sequence: CASSFPDRKIF. Combining the CDR3 with reference TRBV28 and TRBJ1-4 gives the whole variable domain DVKVTQSSRYLVKRTGEKVFLECVQDMDHENMFWYRQDPGLGLRLIYFSYDVKMKEKGDIPEGYSVSREKKERFSLILESASTNQTSMYLCASSFPDRKIFGSGTQLSVL.

The genes are TRBV18 and TRBJ1-1; maybe TRBD1 (6 bases). The V end lost 2 bases, the J end lost 2 bases, and 12 bases lay between the germline ends. Germline V CDR1 and CDR2: KGHSH, LQKENI. The CDR3 length is 15 residues. The CDR3 loop reads CASSPAGQTNTEAFF. The CDR3 coding sequence is TGTGCCAGCTCACCAGCAGGACAGACTAACACTGAAGCTTTCTTT.

This chain links TRBV5-1 with TRBJ1-1; a possible D gene is TRBD1 (6 bases). The CDR3 has 14 residues. With 3 bases removed from V and 6 bases from J, the gap between germline ends came to 15 bases. Germline V CDR1 and CDR2: SGHRS, YFSETQ. CDR3 in amino acids: CASSSDSRGAEAFF. CDR3 nucleotides: TGCGCCAGCAGCTCGGACAGTCGGGGGGCTGAAGCTTTCTTT.

V usage is TRBV5-6 and J usage is TRBJ1-5; D is uncertain. Looked up from germline, CDR1 is SGHDT and CDR2 is YYEEEE. The CDR3 has 13 residues. Trimming took off 4 bases at V and 4 bases at J, with 9 bases between the two ends. The CDR3 DNA reads TGTGCCAGCAGCCACGGCGGTAATCAGCCCCAGCATTTT. This encodes CASSHGGNQPQHF.

On this clone: One junction end does not reproduce the germline sequence, and a read error may be involved. The V and J genes are TRBV5-1 and TRBJ2-7; TRBD1 aligns across 8 bases. The CDR3 loop spans 10 amino acids. Germline V gene sequence: CDR1 SGHRS, CDR2 YFSETQ. CDR3 DNA: TGCGCCAGCAGAAGTCGGGACAGGCTCTTC. It encodes CASRSRDRLF. Drawing the rest from reference TRBV5-1 and TRBJ2-7, the complete variable domain is KAGVTQTPRYLIKTRGQQVTLSCSPISGHRSVSWYQQTPGQGLQFLFEYFSETQRNKGNFPGRFSGRQFSNSRSEMNVSTLELGDSALYLCASRSRDRLFGPGTRLTVT.

This rearrangement joins TRBV29-1 to TRBJ1-2, with a weak D call TRBD1 (6 bases). The CDR3 length is 15 residues. Trimming stripped 3 bases from V and 7 bases from J, with 21 bases between. The germline V gene encodes CDR1 SQVTM and CDR2 ANQGSEA. Here the CDR3 DNA reads TGCAGCGTTGAGATGTCAGGGGCGGCCGCCAGTGGCTACACCTTC. As protein: CSVEMSGAAASGYTF.

The genes are TRBV9 and TRBJ1-4; tentatively, D is TRBD1 (6 bases). Germline V gives CDR1 SGDLS, CDR2 YYNGEE. The CDR3 sequence is 16 residues long. Trimming pared 2 bases from V and 0 bases from J, leaving 11 bases between. The CDR3 coding sequence is TGTGCCAGCAGCGTGGGGGCTCTTGCAACTAATGAAAAACTGTTTTTT. This sequence encodes CASSVGALATNEKLFF.